The 20 T cell receptor beta chains below all came from one sample that was sequenced in a study of T cells in Graves' hyperthyroidism and ophthalmopathy. Amplification targeted TCR beta CDR3 regions from RNA transcripts. The HTBI primer set served for first-round RT-PCR of the TCR CDR3. MiXCR, run by TCRdb on the multiplex PCR reads, gives a single entry per CDR3 protein. This table holds some 600,000 distinct CDR3 sequences, just over 45% found once. Sequencing was done on a sample of peripheral blood or thyroid tissue (not recorded which). All receptors come from a woman between 18 and 29 years old with Graves' hyperthyroidism.

V usage is TRBV5-1 and J usage is TRBJ1-6; the D is unclear. The V end lost 0 bases, the J end lost 4 bases, and 14 bases lay between the germline ends. Germline assignment: CDR1 SGHRS and CDR2 YFSETQ. The CDR3 is 17 residues long. The CDR3, as DNA: TGCGCCAGCAGCTTGGAGGCTACCCGGCGATATAATTCACCCCTCCACTTT. This sequence encodes CASSLEATRRYNSPLHF.

This clonotype was counted many times. V and J are TRBV25-1 and TRBJ2-2; D is perhaps TRBD2 (7 bases). The CDR3 loop spans 15 amino acids. V lost 3 bases and J 3 bases, leaving 11 bases between the germline ends. Germline loops: CDR1 MGHDK, CDR2 SYGVNS. The CDR3 protein is CASSEGGLYTGELFF. For the CDR3, the DNA is TGTGCCAGCAGTGAGGGGGGGCTTTACACCGGGGAGCTGTTTTTT.

This clonotype was recorded many times. This chain connects TRBV10-1 to TRBJ2-5; D is ambiguous. V was cut by 2 bases and J by 0 bases, with 4 bases left in between. CDR1 is WNHNN and CDR2 is SYGVQD in the germline V gene (reference sequence). The CDR3 loop spans 13 amino acids. The CDR3 nucleotides are TGCGCCAGCAGTGAGGGGTACCAAGAGACCCAGTACTTC. This codes for CASSEGYQETQYF.

This clonotype was picked up many times. V usage is TRBV24-1 and J usage is TRBJ2-5, with D possibly matching TRBD2 (6 bases). The CDR3 covers 13 residues. Trimming took off 5 bases at V and 3 bases at J, with 9 bases between the two ends. Germline assignment: CDR1 KGHDR and CDR2 SFDVKD. The CDR3: CATSVWGEETQYF. The CDR3 nucleotides are TGTGCCACCAGTGTCTGGGGGGAAGAGACCCAGTACTTC.

For this clonotype: At one of its ends the junction is not consistent with the germline gene, which may arise from a read error. The chain uses TRBV9 and TRBJ1-2; D not resolved. The CDR3 loop spans 14 amino acids. Germline V gives CDR1 SGDLS, CDR2 YYNGEE. CDR3 sequence: CASSGRTEIYGHTF. DNA for the CDR3: TGTGCCAGCAGCGGCCGGACGGAAATCTATGGCCACACCTTC.

The V and J genes are TRBV7-8 and TRBJ1-1, with D possibly matching TRBD1 (5 bases). The germline V gene encodes CDR1 SGHVS and CDR2 FQNEAQ. Deletions cut 5 bases from V and 2 bases from J, with 15 bases between. CDR3 length: 15 amino acids. CDR3 sequence: CASSLEGNANTEAFF. Written as DNA, the CDR3 is TGTGCCAGCAGCCTCGAGGGGAATGCAAACACTGAAGCTTTCTTT.

The V gene is TRBV15, the J gene TRBJ2-6; 7 bases match TRBD1. The CDR3 is 16 residues long. Trimming took 5 bases from V and 0 from J; bases not matched to a gene: 4. Germline V gene lookup returns CDR1 LNHNV and CDR2 YYDKDF (reference sequence). CDR3 in DNA: TGTGCCACCAGCGGACAGGCGGACTCTGGGGCCAACGTCCTGACTTTC. Translation: CATSGQADSGANVLTF.

This clonotype was seen a few times. A junction end diverges from the germline sequence, so it may reflect a read error. The rearrangement uses TRBV7-9 and TRBJ1-5, with 7 bases lining up with TRBD1. Germline CDR1 and CDR2: SEHNR and FQNEAQ (reference sequence). This CDR3 region has 13 residues. Written as DNA, the CDR3 is TGCGCCAGCAGCGAAACAGGGGTTCAGCCCCAGCATTTT. Protein sequence: CASSETGVQPQHF.

This clonotype was detected many times. The rearrangement links TRBV24-1 to TRBJ2-5; 9 bases fit TRBD2. The germline V gene has CDR1 KGHDR and CDR2 SFDVKD. The CDR3 length is 14 residues. V trimming: 6 bases; J trimming: 5 bases; junction bases outside the gene matches: 6. CDR3 sequence (DNA): TGTGCCACCAGTCGTAGCGGGAGTGAGGAGACCCAGTACTTC. Its translation is CATSRSGSEETQYF.

The chain couples TRBV7-9 to TRBJ2-5; D is unresolved. V lost 4 bases and J lost 7, with 16 bases in between. The CDR3 consists of 14 residues. Germline V lookup: CDR1 SEHNR, CDR2 FQNEAQ (reference sequence). The CDR3 reads CASSWIAPVGTQYF. In nucleotides, the CDR3 is TGTGCCAGCAGCTGGATCGCCCCCGTAGGGACCCAGTACTTC.

This clonotype was detected ten times or more. V gene TRBV25-1 combines with J gene TRBJ2-7, with D perhaps matching TRBD1 (5 bases). V was shortened by 1 base and J by 3 bases, with 7 bases between the two germline ends. The CDR3 runs to 13 residues. Looked up from germline, CDR1 is MGHDK and CDR2 is SYGVNS. This chain's CDR3 is CASSEWGGYEQYF. In DNA, the CDR3 is TGTGCCAGCAGTGAATGGGGCGGCTACGAGCAGTACTTC.

This clonotype appeared a few times. At one end the junction does not follow the germline gene, possibly because of a read error. The chain recombines TRBV10-3 with TRBJ2-7, with D hard to call. This CDR3 spans 15 amino acids. Per germline, CDR1 ENHRY and CDR2 SYGVKD. CDR3 in amino acids: CASSYSIGPAYEQYF. In DNA, the CDR3 is TGTGCCAGCAGTTACTCGATAGGTCCGGCCTACGAGCAGTACTTC.

The rearrangement links TRBV24-1 to TRBJ2-3, with D unclear. The length of the CDR3 is 14 residues. V lost 0 bases and J lost 5, with 8 bases in between. Germline V lookup: CDR1 KGHDR, CDR2 SFDVKD. The DNA for the CDR3 is TGTGCCACCAGTGATTTGGGGGTCGGAGATACGCAGTATTTT. Translation: CATSDLGVGDTQYF.

The chain couples TRBV25-1 to TRBJ2-5; 9 bases line up with TRBD1. The CDR3 spans 14 residues. The germline V gene encodes CDR1 MGHDK and CDR2 SYGVNS. The V segment lost 8 bases and the J segment 3 bases; nucleotides outside the gene matches: 7. The CDR3 loop is CASRDRGGKETQYF. DNA for the CDR3: TGTGCCAGCCGCGACAGGGGGGGAAAAGAGACCCAGTACTTC.

The CDR3: CASSGIPATYEQYF. For the CDR3, the DNA is TGTGCCAGCAGTGGAATCCCCGCTACCTACGAGCAGTACTTC. This chain joins TRBV25-1 and TRBJ2-7; D is unclear. The CDR3 runs to 14 residues. Germline V gene data show CDR1 as MGHDK and CDR2 as SYGVNS. Trimming removed 4 bases at V and 2 bases at J, with 12 bases between.

The chain links TRBV4-2 to TRBJ2-7, with 10 bases matching TRBD1. Looked up from germline, CDR1 is LGHNA and CDR2 is YNFKEQ. The CDR3 length is 15 residues. With 0 bases clipped from V and 5 bases from J, the junction kept 4 bases outside the gene matches. For the CDR3, the DNA is TGTGCCAGCAGCCAAGATCGACAGGGGGCGAACGAGCAGTACTTC. Translated, it gives CASSQDRQGANEQYF.

The V gene is TRBV5-1, the J gene TRBJ1-2; 7 nucleotides match TRBD1. This CDR3 is 14 amino acids long. V was clipped by 0 bases and J by 5 bases; unmatched bases: 4. The germline V gene encodes CDR1 SGHRS and CDR2 YFSETQ. The CDR3 DNA sequence: TGCGCCAGCAGCTTGGAACCGACAGGGTATGGCTACACCTTC. The encoded protein is CASSLEPTGYGYTF.

This clonotype has a handful of counts. This chain joins TRBV7-2 and TRBJ2-7; either TRBD1 or TRBD2 may supply D (6 bases each). The CDR3 is made up of 16 amino acids. The ends were cut back, 3 bases at V and 3 bases at J, with 18 bases in the middle. Germline V gene lookup returns CDR1 SGHTA and CDR2 FQGNSA. CDR3 residues: CASSFLGGTAHYEQYF. The CDR3, as DNA: TGTGCCAGCAGCTTCTTGGGGGGCACAGCACACTACGAGCAGTACTTC.

This clonotype was seen once. The junction and the germline gene differ at one end; a read error may be behind it. The CDR3 spells CASSAEDSYGYTF. The CDR3 region has the DNA TGCGCCAGCAGCGCTGAGGACAGCTATGGCTACACCTTC. V gene TRBV2 combines with J gene TRBJ1-2; possibly TRBD1 for D (6 bases). The CDR3 runs to 13 residues. Germline CDR1 and CDR2: SNHLY and FYNNEI. The full variable domain, in which reference TRBV2 and TRBJ1-2 provide the parts outside the CDR3, is EPEVTQTPSHQVTQMGQEVILRCVPISNHLYFYWYRQILGQKVEFLVSFYNNEISEKSEIFDDQFSVERPDGSNFTLKIRSTKLEDSAMYFCASSAEDSYGYTFGSGTRLTVV.

This clonotype has ten or more counts. V usage is TRBV5-1 and J usage is TRBJ2-7; D not resolved. This CDR3 has 11 amino acids. V shed 4 bases and J shed 5 bases, with 7 bases lying between them. The germline V gene encodes CDR1 SGHRS and CDR2 YFSETQ. The CDR3 nucleotides are TGCGCCAGCAGCATCGGTAACGAGCAGTACTTC. Translating gives CASSIGNEQYF.